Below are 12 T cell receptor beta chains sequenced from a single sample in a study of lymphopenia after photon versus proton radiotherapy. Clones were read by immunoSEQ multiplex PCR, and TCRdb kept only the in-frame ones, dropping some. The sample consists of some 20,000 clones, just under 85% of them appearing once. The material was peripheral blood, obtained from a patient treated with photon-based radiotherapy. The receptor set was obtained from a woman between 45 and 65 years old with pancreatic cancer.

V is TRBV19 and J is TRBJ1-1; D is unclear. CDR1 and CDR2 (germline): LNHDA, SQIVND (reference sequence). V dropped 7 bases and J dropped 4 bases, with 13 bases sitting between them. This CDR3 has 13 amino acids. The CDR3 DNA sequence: TGTGCCAGTATGAGGGAGGTGGGCACTGAAGCTTTCTTT. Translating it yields CASMREVGTEAFF. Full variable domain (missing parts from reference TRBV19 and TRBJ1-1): DGGITQSPKYLFRKEGQNVTLSCEQNLNHDAMYWYRQDPGQGLRLIYYSQIVNDFQKGDIAEGYSVSREKKESFPLTVTSAQKNPTAFYLCASMREVGTEAFFGQGTRLTVV.

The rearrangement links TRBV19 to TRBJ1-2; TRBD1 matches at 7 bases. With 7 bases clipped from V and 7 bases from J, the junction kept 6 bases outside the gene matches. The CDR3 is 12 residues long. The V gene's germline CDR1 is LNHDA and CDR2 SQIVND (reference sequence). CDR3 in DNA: TGTGCCAGTACCTCGACAGGGTTTGGCTACACCTTC. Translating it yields CASTSTGFGYTF.

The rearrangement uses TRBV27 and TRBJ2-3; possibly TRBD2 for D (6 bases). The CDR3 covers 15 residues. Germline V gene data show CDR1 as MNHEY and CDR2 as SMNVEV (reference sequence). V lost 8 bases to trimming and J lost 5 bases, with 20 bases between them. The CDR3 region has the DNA TGTGCCAGCGACTCCGGTGGGGGGAAAGAAGATACGCAGTATTTT. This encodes CASDSGGGKEDTQYF.

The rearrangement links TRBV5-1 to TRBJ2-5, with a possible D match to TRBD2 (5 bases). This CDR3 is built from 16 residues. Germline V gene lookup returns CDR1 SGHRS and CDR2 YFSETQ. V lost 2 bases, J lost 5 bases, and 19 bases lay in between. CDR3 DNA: TGCGCCAGCAGCTTTCGTGGCGCAAGGTGGAGGGAGACCCAGTACTTC. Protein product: CASSFRGARWRETQYF.

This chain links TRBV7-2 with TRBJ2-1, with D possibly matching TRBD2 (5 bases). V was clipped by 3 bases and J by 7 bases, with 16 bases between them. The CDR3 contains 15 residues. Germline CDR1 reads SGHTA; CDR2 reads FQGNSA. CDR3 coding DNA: TGTGCCAGCAGCTTCCCTAGCTTGGTTCGGAATGAGCAGTTCTTC. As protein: CASSFPSLVRNEQFF.

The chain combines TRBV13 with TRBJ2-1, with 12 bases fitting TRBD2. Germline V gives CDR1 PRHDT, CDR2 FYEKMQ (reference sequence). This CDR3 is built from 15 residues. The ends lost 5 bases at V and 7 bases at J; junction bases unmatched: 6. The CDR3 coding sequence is TGTGCCAGCAGCCTTGGACTAGCGGGAAGGAATGAGCAGTTCTTC. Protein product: CASSLGLAGRNEQFF. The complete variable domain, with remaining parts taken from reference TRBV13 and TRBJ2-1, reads AAGVIQSPRHLIKEKRETATLKCYPIPRHDTVYWYQQGPGQDPQFLISFYEKMQSDKGSIPDRFSAQQFSDYHSELNMSSLELGDSALYFCASSLGLAGRNEQFFGPGTRLTVL.

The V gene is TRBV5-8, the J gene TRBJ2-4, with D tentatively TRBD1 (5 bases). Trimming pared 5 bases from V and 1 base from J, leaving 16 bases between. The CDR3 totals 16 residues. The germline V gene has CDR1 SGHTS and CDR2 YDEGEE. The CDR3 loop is CASSFQGFGAKNIQYF. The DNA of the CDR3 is TGTGCCAGCAGTTTCCAGGGATTCGGGGCCAAAAACATTCAGTACTTC.

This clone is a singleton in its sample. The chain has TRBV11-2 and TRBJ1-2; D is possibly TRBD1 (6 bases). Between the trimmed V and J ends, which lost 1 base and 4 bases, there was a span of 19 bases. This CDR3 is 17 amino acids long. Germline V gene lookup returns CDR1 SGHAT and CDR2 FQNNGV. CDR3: CASSLGPNPGGGYGYTF. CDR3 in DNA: TGTGCCAGCAGCTTAGGGCCCAATCCGGGGGGCGGCTATGGCTACACCTTC. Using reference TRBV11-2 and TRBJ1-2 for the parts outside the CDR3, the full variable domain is EAGVAQSPRYKIIEKRQSVAFWCNPISGHATLYWYQQILGQGPKLLIQFQNNGVVDDSQLPKDRFSAERLKGVDSTLKIQPAKLEDSAVYLCASSLGPNPGGGYGYTFGSGTRLTVV.

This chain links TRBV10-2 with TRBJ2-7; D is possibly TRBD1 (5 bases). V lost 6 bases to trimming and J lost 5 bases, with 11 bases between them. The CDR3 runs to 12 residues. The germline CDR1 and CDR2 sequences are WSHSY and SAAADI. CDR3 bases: TGCGCCAGCAGGGACAACCGGGACGAGCAGTACTTC. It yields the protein CASRDNRDEQYF.

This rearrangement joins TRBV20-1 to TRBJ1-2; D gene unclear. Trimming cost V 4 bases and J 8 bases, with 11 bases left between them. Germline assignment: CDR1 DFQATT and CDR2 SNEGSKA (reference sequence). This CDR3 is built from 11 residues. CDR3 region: CSATGSEGYTF. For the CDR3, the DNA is TGCAGTGCTACGGGGAGTGAAGGCTACACCTTC.

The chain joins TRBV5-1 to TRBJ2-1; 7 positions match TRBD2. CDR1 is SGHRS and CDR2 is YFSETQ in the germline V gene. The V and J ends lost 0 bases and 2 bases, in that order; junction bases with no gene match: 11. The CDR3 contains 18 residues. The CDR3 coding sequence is TGCGCCAGCAGCTTGGTGATTGGGAGGGAGGGAGCCTACAATGAGCAGTTCTTC. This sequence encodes CASSLVIGREGAYNEQFF.

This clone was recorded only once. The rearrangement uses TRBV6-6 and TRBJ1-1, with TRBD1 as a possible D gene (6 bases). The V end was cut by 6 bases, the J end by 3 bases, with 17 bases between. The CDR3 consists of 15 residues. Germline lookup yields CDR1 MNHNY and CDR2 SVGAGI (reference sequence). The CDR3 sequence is CASRLQGVGDTEAFF. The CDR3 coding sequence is TGTGCCAGCAGACTACAGGGAGTTGGGGACACTGAAGCTTTCTTT.